This TCR beta chain is drawn from a study of shared clonotypes between healthy human individuals. Study conclusions and caveats: Sequencing depth was expected to influence donor clonotype sharing. Relative to their counterparts shared across all four donors, non-shared clonotypes exhibited diminished generation probabilities.

TCRdb's copy holds only in-frame clones and misses some; the assay was immunoSEQ multiplex PCR. The table has about 2.3 million clones, about 90% seen once. The CDR3 contains 14 residues. V was cut by 3 bases and J by 7 bases, with 12 bases left in between. Germline V CDR1 and CDR2: MNHEY, SMNVEV (reference sequence). About this clone itself: Its specificity is not known.

The chain combines TRBV27 with TRBJ1-4; maybe TRBD1 (6 bases). The sequenced sample was naive CD4+ T cells from PBMCs. Specified subset: CD45RA+ positively selected. This clonotype was obtained from a man aged 18 to 30 in good health. Some clones in this sample may be carry-over from other donors' samples. The CDR3 DNA reads as TGTGCCAGCAGTTTGCAGGGGTCGCCTGAAAAACTGTTTTTT. This gives the protein CASSLQGSPEKLFF. Complete variable domain (other parts from reference TRBV27 and TRBJ1-4): EAQVTQNPRYLITVTGKKLTVTCSQNMNHEYMSWYRQDPGLGLRQIYYSMNVEVTDKGDVPEGYKVSRKEKRNFPLILESPSPNQTSLYFCASSLQGSPEKLFFGSGTQLSVL.